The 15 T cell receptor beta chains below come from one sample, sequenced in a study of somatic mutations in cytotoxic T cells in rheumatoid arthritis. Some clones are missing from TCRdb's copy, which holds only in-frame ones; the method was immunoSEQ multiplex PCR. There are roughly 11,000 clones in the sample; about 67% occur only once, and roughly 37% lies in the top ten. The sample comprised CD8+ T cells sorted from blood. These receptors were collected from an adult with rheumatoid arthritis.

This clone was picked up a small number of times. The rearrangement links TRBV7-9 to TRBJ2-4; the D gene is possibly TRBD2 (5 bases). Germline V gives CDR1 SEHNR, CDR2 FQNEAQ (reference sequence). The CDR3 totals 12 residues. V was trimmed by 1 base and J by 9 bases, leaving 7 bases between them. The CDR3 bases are TGTGCCAGCAGCTTAGGAGGGAGCATTCAGTACTTC. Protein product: CASSLGGSIQYF.

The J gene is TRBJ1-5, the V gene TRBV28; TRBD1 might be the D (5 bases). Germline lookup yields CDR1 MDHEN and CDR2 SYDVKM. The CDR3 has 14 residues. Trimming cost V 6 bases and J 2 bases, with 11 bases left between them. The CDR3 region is CASRRTGGNQPQHF. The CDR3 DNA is TGTGCCAGCAGGAGGACGGGGGGCAATCAGCCCCAGCATTTT.

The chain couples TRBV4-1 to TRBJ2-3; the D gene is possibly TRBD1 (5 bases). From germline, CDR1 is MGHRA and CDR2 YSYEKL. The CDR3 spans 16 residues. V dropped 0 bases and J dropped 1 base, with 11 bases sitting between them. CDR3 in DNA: TGCGCCAGCAGCCAAGATCATCAGGGTGGCACAGATACGCAGTATTTT. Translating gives CASSQDHQGGTDTQYF.

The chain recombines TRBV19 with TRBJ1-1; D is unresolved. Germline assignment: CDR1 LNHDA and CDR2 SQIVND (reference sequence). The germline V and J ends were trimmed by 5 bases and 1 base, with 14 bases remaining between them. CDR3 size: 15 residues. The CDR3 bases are TGTGCCAGTAGTTCCCTCCGGGGAGGGAACACTGAAGCTTTCTTT. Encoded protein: CASSSLRGGNTEAFF.

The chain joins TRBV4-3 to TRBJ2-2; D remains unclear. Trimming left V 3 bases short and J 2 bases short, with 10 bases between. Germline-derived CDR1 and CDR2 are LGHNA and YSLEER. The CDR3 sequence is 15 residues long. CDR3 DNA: TGCGCCAGCAGCCAGAACTTACTAAACACCGGGGAGCTGTTTTTT. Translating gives CASSQNLLNTGELFF.

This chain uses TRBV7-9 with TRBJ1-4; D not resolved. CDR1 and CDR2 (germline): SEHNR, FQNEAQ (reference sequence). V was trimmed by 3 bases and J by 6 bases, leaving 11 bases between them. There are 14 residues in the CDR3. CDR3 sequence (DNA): TGTGCCAGCAGCTTTTTAACCGGGGATGAAAAACTGTTTTTT. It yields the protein CASSFLTGDEKLFF.

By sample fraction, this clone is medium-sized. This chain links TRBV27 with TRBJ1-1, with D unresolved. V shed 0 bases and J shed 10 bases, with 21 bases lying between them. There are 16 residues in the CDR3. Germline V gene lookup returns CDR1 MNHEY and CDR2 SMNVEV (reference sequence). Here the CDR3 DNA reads TGTGCCAGCAGTTTATCTGGGGTGTTCGGAGGAATAGGAGCTTTCTTT. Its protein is CASSLSGVFGGIGAFF.

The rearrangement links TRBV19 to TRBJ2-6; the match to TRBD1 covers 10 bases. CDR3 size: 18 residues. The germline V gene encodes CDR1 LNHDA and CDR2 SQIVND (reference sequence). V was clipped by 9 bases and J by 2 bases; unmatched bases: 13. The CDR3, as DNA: TGTGCCAGCGAAACCGGGACAGGGGTTTTAGCTGGGGCCAACGTCCTGACTTTC. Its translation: CASETGTGVLAGANVLTF.

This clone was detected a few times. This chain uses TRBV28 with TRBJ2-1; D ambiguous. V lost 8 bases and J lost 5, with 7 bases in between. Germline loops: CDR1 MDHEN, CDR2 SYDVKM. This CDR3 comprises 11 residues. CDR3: CASYGDNEQFF. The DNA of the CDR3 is TGTGCCAGCTATGGTGACAATGAGCAGTTCTTC.

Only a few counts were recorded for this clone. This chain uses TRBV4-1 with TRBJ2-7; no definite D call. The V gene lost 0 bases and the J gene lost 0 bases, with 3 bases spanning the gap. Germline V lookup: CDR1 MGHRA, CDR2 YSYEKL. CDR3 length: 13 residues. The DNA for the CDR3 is TGCGCCAGCAGCCAAGAGTCCTCCTACGAGCAGTACTTC. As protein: CASSQESSYEQYF.

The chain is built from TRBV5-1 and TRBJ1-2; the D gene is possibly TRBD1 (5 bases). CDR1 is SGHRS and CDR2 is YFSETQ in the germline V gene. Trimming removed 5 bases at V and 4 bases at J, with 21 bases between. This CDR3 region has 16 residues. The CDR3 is CASSSKGTAMGYGYTF. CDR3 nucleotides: TGCGCCAGCAGTTCGAAGGGGACCGCCATGGGCTATGGCTACACCTTC. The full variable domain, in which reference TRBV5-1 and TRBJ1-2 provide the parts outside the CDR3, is KAGVTQTPRYLIKTRGQQVTLSCSPISGHRSVSWYQQTPGQGLQFLFEYFSETQRNKGNFPGRFSGRQFSNSRSEMNVSTLELGDSALYLCASSSKGTAMGYGYTFGSGTRLTVV.

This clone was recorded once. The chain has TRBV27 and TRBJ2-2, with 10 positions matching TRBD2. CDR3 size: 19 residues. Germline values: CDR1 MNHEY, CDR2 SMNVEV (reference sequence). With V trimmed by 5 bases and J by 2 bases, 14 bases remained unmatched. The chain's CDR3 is CASSPDKLAGWLNTGELFF. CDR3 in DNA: TGTGCCAGCAGTCCGGACAAACTAGCGGGGTGGCTCAACACCGGGGAGCTGTTTTTT.

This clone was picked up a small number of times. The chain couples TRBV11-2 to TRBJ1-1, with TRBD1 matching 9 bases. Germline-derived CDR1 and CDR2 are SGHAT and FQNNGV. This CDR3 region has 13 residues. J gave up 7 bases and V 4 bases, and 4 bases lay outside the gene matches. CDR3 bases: TGTGCCAGCAGCTACGGACAGGGGCTTGAAGCTTTCTTT. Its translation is CASSYGQGLEAFF.

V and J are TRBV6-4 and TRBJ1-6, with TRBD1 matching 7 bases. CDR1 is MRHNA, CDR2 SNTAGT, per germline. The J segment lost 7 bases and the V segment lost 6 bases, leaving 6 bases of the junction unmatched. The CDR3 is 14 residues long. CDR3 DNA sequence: TGTGCCAGCAGGCCCGACAGGGAGAATTCACCCCTCCACTTT. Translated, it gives CASRPDRENSPLHF.

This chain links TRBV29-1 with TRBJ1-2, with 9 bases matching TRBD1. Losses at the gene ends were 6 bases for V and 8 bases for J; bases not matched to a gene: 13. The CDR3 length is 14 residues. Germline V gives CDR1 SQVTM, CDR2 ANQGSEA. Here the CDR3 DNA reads TGCAGCGTCCGGACAGGGGACAGGTATCAAGGCTACACCTTC. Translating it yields CSVRTGDRYQGYTF. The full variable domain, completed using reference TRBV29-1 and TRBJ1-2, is SAVISQKPSRDICQRGTSLTIQCQVDSQVTMMFWYRQQPGQSLTLIATANQGSEATYESGFVIDKFPISRPNLTFSTLTVSNMSPEDSSIYLCSVRTGDRYQGYTFGSGTRLTVV.